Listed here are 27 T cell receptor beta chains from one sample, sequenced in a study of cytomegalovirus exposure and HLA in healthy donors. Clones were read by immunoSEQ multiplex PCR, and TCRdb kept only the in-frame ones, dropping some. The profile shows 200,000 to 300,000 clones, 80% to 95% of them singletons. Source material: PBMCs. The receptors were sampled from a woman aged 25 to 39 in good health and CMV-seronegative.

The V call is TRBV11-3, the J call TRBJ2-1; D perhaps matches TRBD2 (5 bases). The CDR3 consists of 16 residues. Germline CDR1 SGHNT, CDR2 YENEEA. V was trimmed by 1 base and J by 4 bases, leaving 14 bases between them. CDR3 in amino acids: CASSLVSLALYNEQFF. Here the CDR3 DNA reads TGTGCCAGCAGCTTAGTCAGTCTAGCCTTGTACAATGAGCAGTTCTTC.

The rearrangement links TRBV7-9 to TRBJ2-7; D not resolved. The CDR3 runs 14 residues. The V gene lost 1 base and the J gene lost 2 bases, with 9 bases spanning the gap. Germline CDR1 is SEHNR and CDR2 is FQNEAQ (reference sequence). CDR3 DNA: TGTGCCAGCAGCTTAGGGGGTTCCCCCTACGAGCAGTACTTC. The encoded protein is CASSLGGSPYEQYF.

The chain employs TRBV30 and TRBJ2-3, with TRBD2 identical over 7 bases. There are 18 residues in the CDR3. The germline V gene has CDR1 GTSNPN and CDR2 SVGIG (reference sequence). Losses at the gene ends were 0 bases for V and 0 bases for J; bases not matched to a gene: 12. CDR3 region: CAWSVRGASSGSTDTQYF. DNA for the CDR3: TGTGCCTGGAGTGTACGGGGAGCGTCTAGCGGTAGCACAGATACGCAGTATTTT.

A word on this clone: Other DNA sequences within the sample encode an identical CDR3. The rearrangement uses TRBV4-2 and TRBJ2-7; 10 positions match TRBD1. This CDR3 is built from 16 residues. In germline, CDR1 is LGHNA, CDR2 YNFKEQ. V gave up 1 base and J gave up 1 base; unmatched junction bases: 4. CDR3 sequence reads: CASSQGPGQGSYEQYF. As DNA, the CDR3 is TGTGCCAGCAGCCAAGGCCCGGGACAGGGGTCCTACGAGCAGTACTTC.

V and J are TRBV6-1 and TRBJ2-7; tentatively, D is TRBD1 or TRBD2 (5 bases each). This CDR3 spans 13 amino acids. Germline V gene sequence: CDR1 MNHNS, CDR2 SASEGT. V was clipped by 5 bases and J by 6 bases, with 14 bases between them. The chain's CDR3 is CASSRTGGVEQYF. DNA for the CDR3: TGTGCCAGCAGTCGAACAGGAGGAGTCGAGCAGTACTTC.

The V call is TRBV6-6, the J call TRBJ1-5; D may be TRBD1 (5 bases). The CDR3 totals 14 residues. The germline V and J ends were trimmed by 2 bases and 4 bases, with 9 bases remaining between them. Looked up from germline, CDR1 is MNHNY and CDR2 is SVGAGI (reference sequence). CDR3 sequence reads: CASSYGGGNQPQHF. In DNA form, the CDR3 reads TGTGCCAGCAGTTACGGTGGGGGGAATCAGCCCCAGCATTTT.

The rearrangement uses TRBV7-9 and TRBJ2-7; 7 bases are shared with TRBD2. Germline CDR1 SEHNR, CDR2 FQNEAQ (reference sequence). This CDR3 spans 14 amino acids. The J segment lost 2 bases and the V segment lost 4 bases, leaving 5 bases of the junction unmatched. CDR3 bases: TGTGCCAGCAGCTCCCTCGGGAGGCCCTACGAGCAGTACTTC. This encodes CASSSLGRPYEQYF. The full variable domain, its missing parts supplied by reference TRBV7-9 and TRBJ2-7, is DTGVSQNPRHKITKRGQNVTFRCDPISEHNRLYWYRQTLGQGPEFLTYFQNEAQLEKSRLLSDRFSAERPKGSFSTLEIQRTEQGDSAMYLCASSSLGRPYEQYFGPGTRLTVT.

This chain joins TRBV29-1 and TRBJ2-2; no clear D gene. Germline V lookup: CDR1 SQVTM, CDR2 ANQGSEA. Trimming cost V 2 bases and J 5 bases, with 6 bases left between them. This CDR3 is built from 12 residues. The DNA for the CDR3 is TGCAGCGTTGAACGTTCTACCGGGGAGCTGTTTTTT. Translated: CSVERSTGELFF.

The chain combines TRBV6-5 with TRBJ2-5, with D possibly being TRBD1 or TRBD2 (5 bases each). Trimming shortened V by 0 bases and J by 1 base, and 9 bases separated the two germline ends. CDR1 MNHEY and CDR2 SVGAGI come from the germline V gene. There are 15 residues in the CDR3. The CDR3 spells CASSYSVGAQETQYF. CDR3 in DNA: TGTGCCAGCAGTTACTCGGTCGGGGCCCAAGAGACCCAGTACTTC.

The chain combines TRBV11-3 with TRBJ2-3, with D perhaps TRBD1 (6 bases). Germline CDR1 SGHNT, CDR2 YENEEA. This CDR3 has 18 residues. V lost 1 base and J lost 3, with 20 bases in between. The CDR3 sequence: CASSLVFASEGVTDTQYF. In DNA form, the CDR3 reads TGTGCCAGCAGCTTAGTGTTTGCATCCGAGGGGGTGACAGATACGCAGTATTTT.

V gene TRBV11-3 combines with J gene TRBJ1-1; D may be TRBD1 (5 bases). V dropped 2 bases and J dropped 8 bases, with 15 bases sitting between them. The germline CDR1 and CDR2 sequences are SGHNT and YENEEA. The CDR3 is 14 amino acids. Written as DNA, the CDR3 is TGTGCCAGCAGCTTATATAAGGGGAGGGTGGAAGCTTTCTTT. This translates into CASSLYKGRVEAFF.

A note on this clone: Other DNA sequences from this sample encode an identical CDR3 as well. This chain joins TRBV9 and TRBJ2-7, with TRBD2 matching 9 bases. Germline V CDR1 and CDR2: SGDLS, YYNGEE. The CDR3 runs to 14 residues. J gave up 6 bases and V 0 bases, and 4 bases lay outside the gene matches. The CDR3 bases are TGTGCCAGCAGCGTAGTGCGGGAGGGAGGCGAGCAGTACTTC. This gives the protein CASSVVREGGEQYF. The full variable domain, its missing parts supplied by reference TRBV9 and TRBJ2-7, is DSGVTQTPKHLITATGQRVTLRCSPRSGDLSVYWYQQSLDQGLQFLIQYYNGEERAKGNILERFSAQQFPDLHSELNLSSLELGDSALYFCASSVVREGGEQYFGPGTRLTVT.

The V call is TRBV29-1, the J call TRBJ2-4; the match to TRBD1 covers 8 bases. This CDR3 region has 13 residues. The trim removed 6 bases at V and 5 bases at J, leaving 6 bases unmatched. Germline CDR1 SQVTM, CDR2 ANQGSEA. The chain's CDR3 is CSVQGQGENIQYF. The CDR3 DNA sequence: TGCAGCGTCCAAGGACAGGGCGAAAACATTCAGTACTTC.

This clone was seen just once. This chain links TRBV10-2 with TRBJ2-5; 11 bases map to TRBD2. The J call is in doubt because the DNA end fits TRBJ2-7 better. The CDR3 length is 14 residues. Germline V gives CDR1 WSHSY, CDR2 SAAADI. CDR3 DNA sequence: TGCGCCAGCATAGCGGGAGGGCCGGGGGGCGAGCAGTACTTC. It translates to CASIAGGPGGEQYF.

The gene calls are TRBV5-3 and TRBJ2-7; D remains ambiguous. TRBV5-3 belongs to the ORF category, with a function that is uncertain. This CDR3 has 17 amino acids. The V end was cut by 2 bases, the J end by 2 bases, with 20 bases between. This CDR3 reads CARSLLRSAGRAYEQYF. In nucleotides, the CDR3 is TGTGCCAGAAGCTTACTTAGGTCGGCAGGTCGGGCCTACGAGCAGTACTTC.

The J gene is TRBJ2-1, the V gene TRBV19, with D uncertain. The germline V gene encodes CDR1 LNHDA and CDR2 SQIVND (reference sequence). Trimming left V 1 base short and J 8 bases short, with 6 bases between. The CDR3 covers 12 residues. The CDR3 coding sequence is TGTGCCAGTAGTATAGGGTGGGATGAGCAGTTCTTC. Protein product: CASSIGWDEQFF. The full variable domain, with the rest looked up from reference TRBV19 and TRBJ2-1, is DGGITQSPKYLFRKEGQNVTLSCEQNLNHDAMYWYRQDPGQGLRLIYYSQIVNDFQKGDIAEGYSVSREKKESFPLTVTSAQKNPTAFYLCASSIGWDEQFFGPGTRLTVL.

In nucleotides, the CDR3 is TGTGCCAGCAGTTTTGTGGACGCCTCTAGCACAGATACGCAGTATTTT. Its translation is CASSFVDASSTDTQYF. The V and J genes are TRBV27 and TRBJ2-3; D remains unclear. The length of the CDR3 is 16 residues. The germline V gene encodes CDR1 MNHEY and CDR2 SMNVEV (reference sequence). V lost 3 bases and J 0 bases, leaving 13 bases between the germline ends.

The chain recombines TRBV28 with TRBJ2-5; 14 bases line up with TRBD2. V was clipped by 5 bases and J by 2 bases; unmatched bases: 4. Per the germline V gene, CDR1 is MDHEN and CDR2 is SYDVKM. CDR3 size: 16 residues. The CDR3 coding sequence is TGTGCCAGCAGTACGGGACTAGCGGGAGCTCAAGAGACCCAGTACTTC. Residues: CASSTGLAGAQETQYF. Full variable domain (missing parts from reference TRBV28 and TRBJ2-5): DVKVTQSSRYLVKRTGEKVFLECVQDMDHENMFWYRQDPGLGLRLIYFSYDVKMKEKGDIPEGYSVSREKKERFSLILESASTNQTSMYLCASSTGLAGAQETQYFGPGTRLLVL.

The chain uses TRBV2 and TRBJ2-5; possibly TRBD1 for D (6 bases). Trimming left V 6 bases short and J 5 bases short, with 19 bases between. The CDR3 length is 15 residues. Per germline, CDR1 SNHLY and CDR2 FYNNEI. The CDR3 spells CASSAVRGNRETQYF. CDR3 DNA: TGTGCCAGCAGCGCGGTTAGGGGGAATCGGGAGACCCAGTACTTC.

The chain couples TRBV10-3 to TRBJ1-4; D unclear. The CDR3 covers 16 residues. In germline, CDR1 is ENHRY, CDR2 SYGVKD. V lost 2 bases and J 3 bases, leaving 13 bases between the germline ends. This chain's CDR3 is CAISEGYAVANEKLFF. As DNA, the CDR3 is TGTGCCATCAGTGAGGGGTACGCTGTTGCTAATGAAAAACTGTTTTTT.

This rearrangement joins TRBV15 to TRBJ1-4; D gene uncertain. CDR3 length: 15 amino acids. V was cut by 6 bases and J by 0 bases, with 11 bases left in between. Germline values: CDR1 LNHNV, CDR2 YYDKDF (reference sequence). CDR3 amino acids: CATRESGTTNEKLFF. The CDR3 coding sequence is TGTGCCACCAGGGAATCGGGGACAACTAATGAAAAACTGTTTTTT.

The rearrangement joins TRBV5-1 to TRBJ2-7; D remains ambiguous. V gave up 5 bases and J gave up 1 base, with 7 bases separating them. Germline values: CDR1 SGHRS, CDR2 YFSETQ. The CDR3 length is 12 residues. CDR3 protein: CASSRESYEQYF. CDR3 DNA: TGCGCCAGCAGTCGAGAATCCTACGAGCAGTACTTC. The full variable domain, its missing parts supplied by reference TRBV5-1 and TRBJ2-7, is KAGVTQTPRYLIKTRGQQVTLSCSPISGHRSVSWYQQTPGQGLQFLFEYFSETQRNKGNFPGRFSGRQFSNSRSEMNVSTLELGDSALYLCASSRESYEQYFGPGTRLTVT.

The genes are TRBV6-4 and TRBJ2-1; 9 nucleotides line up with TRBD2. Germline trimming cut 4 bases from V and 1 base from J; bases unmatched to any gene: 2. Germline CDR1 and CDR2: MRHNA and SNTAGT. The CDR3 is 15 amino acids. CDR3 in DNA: TGTGCCAGCAGTGTAACTAGCGGGTCCTACAATGAGCAGTTCTTC. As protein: CASSVTSGSYNEQFF.

CDR3 in DNA: TGTGCCAGCAGCTTAAGGAGGGCCACTGAAGCTTTCTTT. It translates to CASSLRRATEAFF. The rearrangement uses TRBV7-3 and TRBJ1-1; no firm D call. The ends were cut back, 1 base at V and 4 bases at J, with 7 bases in the middle. The CDR3 is 13 residues long. Per the germline V gene, CDR1 is SGHTA and CDR2 is FQGTGA.

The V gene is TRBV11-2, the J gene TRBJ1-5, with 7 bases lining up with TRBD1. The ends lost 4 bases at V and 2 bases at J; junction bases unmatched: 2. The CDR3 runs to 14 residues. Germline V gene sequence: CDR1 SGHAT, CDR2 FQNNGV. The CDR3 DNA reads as TGTGCCAGCAGCTATGGACAGGGCAATCAGCCCCAGCATTTT. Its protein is CASSYGQGNQPQHF.

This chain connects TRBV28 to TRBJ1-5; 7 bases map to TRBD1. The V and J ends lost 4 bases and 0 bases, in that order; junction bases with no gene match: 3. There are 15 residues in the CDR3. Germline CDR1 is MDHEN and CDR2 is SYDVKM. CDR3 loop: CASSSGQFSNQPQHF. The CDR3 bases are TGTGCCAGCAGTTCGGGACAGTTTAGCAATCAGCCCCAGCATTTT.

CDR3 region: CASGRNEQFF. DNA for the CDR3: TGTGCCAGCGGTCGCAATGAGCAGTTCTTC. The chain carries TRBV19 and TRBJ2-1, with no clear D. CDR1 is LNHDA, CDR2 SQIVND, per germline (reference sequence). V gave up 9 bases and J gave up 6 bases, with 6 bases separating them. The CDR3 consists of 10 residues.